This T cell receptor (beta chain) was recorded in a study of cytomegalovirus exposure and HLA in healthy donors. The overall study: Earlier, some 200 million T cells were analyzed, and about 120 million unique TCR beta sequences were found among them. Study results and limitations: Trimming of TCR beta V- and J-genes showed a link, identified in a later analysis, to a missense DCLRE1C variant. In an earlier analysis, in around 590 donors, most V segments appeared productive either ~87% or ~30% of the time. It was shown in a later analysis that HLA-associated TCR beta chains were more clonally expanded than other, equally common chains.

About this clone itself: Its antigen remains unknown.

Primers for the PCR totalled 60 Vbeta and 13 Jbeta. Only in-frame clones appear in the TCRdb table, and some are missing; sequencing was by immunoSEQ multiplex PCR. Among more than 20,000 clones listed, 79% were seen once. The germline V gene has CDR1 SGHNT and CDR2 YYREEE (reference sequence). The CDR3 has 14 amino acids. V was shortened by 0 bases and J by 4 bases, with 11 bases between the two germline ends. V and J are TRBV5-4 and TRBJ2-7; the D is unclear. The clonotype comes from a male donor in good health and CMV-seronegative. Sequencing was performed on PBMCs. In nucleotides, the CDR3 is TGTGCCAGCAGCTTGGAAGTAGCCCCATACGAGCAGTACTTC. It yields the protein CASSLEVAPYEQYF.